This T cell receptor (beta chain) was retrieved from a study of cytomegalovirus exposure and HLA in healthy donors. Findings of the study overall: TRBV6-2, TRBV6-3 and some other V segments were unresolvable in 87-base-pair reads. Associated with HLA alleles at 0.05 false discovery rate in a later analysis were 16,951 TCR beta sequences. Prior analysis indicated that the majority of TCR beta V segments exhibited productivity approximately 87% or approximately 30% of the time.

To note about this clone: No antigen is known for it.

CDR3 length: 14 residues. Trimming took 1 base from V and 4 from J, leaving 14 bases between them. Germline CDR1 GTSNPN, CDR2 SVGIG (reference sequence). The PCR employed 60 Vbeta primers together with 13 Jbeta primers. TCRdb keeps only in-frame clones here, not all; method: immunoSEQ multiplex PCR. The sample records about 140,000 clones, approximately 79% being singletons. These donors, healthy bone marrow donors, were studied. The chain has TRBV30 and TRBJ2-7, with a weak D call TRBD2 (6 bases). This receptor was taken from a female donor in good health and CMV-seronegative. Sequencing was carried out using PBMCs. The CDR3 protein is CAWSAGTRIYEQYF. CDR3 DNA: TGTGCCTGGAGTGCAGGGACTCGAATTTACGAGCAGTACTTC.